Following are 30 T cell receptor beta chains from one sample sequenced in a study of Graves' ophthalmopathy and Graves' hyperthyroidism. Using RNA transcripts, the TCR beta CDR3 regions were amplified. Second-round multiplex PCR came after a first-round RT-PCR that employed HTBI primers. MiXCR was run by TCRdb on the multiplex PCR reads, yielding one entry per CDR3 protein. The sample comprises about 370,000 distinct CDR3 sequences, about 17% of which are singletons, and 2.4% rests with the top ten. The sequencing input was peripheral blood. The origin of the receptors is an adult woman with stable Graves' hyperthyroidism.

This clonotype was recorded many times. This chain connects TRBV9 to TRBJ2-7, with TRBD2 identical over 7 bases. Germline CDR1 is SGDLS and CDR2 is YYNGEE. V trimming: 3 bases; J trimming: 3 bases; junction bases outside the gene matches: 12. The CDR3 spans 16 residues. The CDR3 loop is CASSAGGTTSIYEQYF. The DNA for the CDR3 is TGTGCCAGCAGCGCCGGGGGGACCACCTCCATCTACGAGCAGTACTTC.

This clonotype was recorded at least ten times. This chain joins TRBV12-3 or TRBV12-4 and TRBJ2-6; possible D gene TRBD1, 6 bases. V was cut by 6 bases and J by 0 bases, with 12 bases left in between. The CDR3 length is 16 residues. The CDR3: CASRGQISSGANVLTF. CDR3 nucleotide sequence: TGTGCCAGCAGAGGACAGATCTCCTCTGGGGCCAACGTCCTGACTTTC.

This clonotype was counted ten times or more. This chain connects TRBV18 to TRBJ2-5; TRBD1 might be the D (6 bases). This CDR3 has 14 amino acids. Trimming took off 2 bases at V and 5 bases at J, with 12 bases between the two ends. Germline V gives CDR1 KGHSH, CDR2 LQKENI. The CDR3 DNA sequence: TGTGCCAGCTCACCAACAACAGGGTGGGAGACCCAGTACTTC. The encoded protein is CASSPTTGWETQYF.

The table lists this clonotype with many counts. The chain recombines TRBV7-8 with TRBJ2-7; 10 nucleotides agree with TRBD2. This CDR3 region has 14 residues. J gave up 1 base and V 5 bases, and 2 bases lay outside the gene matches. The germline V gene has CDR1 SGHVS and CDR2 FQNEAQ. DNA of the CDR3: TGTGCCAGCAGCCGAGCGGGAGGGTCCTACGAGCAGTACTTC. It specifies CASSRAGGSYEQYF.

The V call is TRBV4-1, the J call TRBJ2-5, with D possibly being TRBD2 (6 bases). The germline V gene encodes CDR1 MGHRA and CDR2 YSYEKL. Trimming cost V 3 bases and J 1 base, with 12 bases left between them. The CDR3 has 15 amino acids. In DNA, the CDR3 is TGCGCCAGCAGCCAGCCTAGGGACTTCCAAGAGACCCAGTACTTC. Its protein product is CASSQPRDFQETQYF.

This clonotype was seen repeatedly, ten times or more. The genes are TRBV11-2 and TRBJ1-2, with D perhaps matching TRBD1 (5 bases). V was pared by 4 bases and J by 3 bases, with 18 bases between. The CDR3 contains 16 residues. Germline lookup yields CDR1 SGHAT and CDR2 FQNNGV. The CDR3 loop is CASSWRQTSLHYGYTF. CDR3 in DNA: TGTGCCAGCAGCTGGAGACAGACGAGTTTGCACTATGGCTACACCTTC. Full variable domain (rest looked up from reference TRBV11-2 and TRBJ1-2): EAGVAQSPRYKIIEKRQSVAFWCNPISGHATLYWYQQILGQGPKLLIQFQNNGVVDDSQLPKDRFSAERLKGVDSTLKIQPAKLEDSAVYLCASSWRQTSLHYGYTFGSGTRLTVV.

This clonotype was observed a few times. The chain joins TRBV12-3 or TRBV12-4 to TRBJ2-3; D possibly corresponds to TRBD2 (6 bases). V lost 9 bases and J 4 bases, leaving 23 bases between the germline ends. This CDR3 region has 16 residues. CDR3 in DNA: TGTGCCAGTCAATCGGCTAGCGCCATAAAGGCAGATACGCAGTATTTT. This gives the protein CASQSASAIKADTQYF.

This clonotype was recorded once. The chain recombines TRBV7-3 with TRBJ2-5, with no clear D. Trimming took 5 bases from V and 5 from J, leaving 12 bases between them. The CDR3 consists of 13 residues. Germline CDR1 SGHTA, CDR2 FQGTGA. The CDR3 reads CASSPEAWETQYF. CDR3 nucleotides: TGTGCCAGCAGCCCCGAAGCGTGGGAGACCCAGTACTTC.

V and J are TRBV6-2 or TRBV6-3 and TRBJ1-2, with 8 bases aligning to TRBD1. Germline CDR1 MNHEY, CDR2 SVGEGT. V gave up 2 bases and J gave up 4 bases; unmatched junction bases: 3. The CDR3 is made up of 14 amino acids. The CDR3 loop reads CASSYRTGFYGYTF. The CDR3 coding sequence is TGTGCCAGCAGTTACCGGACAGGGTTCTATGGCTACACCTTC.

In this sample, this clonotype turned up many times. V gene TRBV12-3 or TRBV12-4 combines with J gene TRBJ1-5, with TRBD1 as a possible D gene (5 bases). Trimming took off 2 bases at V and 5 bases at J, with 13 bases between the two ends. This CDR3 contains 15 residues. CDR3 residues: CASSLSRERDQPQHF. As DNA, the CDR3 is TGTGCCAGCAGTTTATCCAGGGAAAGGGATCAGCCCCAGCATTTT.

The chain carries TRBV7-2 and TRBJ2-7; D possibly corresponds to TRBD1 (5 bases). Germline CDR1 and CDR2: SGHTA and FQGNSA. This CDR3 has 12 amino acids. The V gene lost 3 bases and the J gene lost 6 bases, with 9 bases spanning the gap. CDR3 residues: CASSFRTSEQYF. The CDR3 DNA sequence: TGTGCCAGCAGCTTCAGGACAAGCGAGCAGTACTTC.

The chain has TRBV29-1 and TRBJ2-7; D may be TRBD1 or TRBD2 (5 bases each). The CDR3 has 13 amino acids. V was trimmed by 7 bases and J by 0 bases, leaving 13 bases between them. Germline loops: CDR1 SQVTM, CDR2 ANQGSEA. CDR3 in DNA: TGCAGCGCACTCTCAGGGAGCTCCTACGAGCAGTACTTC. Its protein is CSALSGSSYEQYF.

This clonotype has a count of ten or more. The V call is TRBV20-1, the J call TRBJ2-7; 7 bases are shared with TRBD2. After removal of 5 bases from V and 9 bases from J, the junction contained 13 bases not matched to a gene. This CDR3 has 13 residues. The germline V gene encodes CDR1 DFQATT and CDR2 SNEGSKA (reference sequence). CDR3 sequence reads: CSAGELASSGQYF. CDR3 DNA sequence: TGCAGTGCTGGGGAACTAGCGTCGAGTGGGCAGTACTTC.

This clonotype was observed many times. The genes are TRBV24-1 and TRBJ1-5; D might be TRBD1 (5 bases). The germline V gene encodes CDR1 KGHDR and CDR2 SFDVKD. The CDR3 has 15 residues. V lost 3 bases, J lost 4 bases, and 12 bases lay in between. The CDR3 coding sequence is TGTGCCACCAGTGATGGGACGGGATGGAATCAGCCCCAGCATTTT. Translating it yields CATSDGTGWNQPQHF.

This clonotype came up many times. The genes are TRBV29-1 and TRBJ2-3, with a possible D match to TRBD2 (5 bases). Germline V gene sequence: CDR1 SQVTM, CDR2 ANQGSEA. The CDR3 sequence is 13 residues long. The V end was cut by 3 bases, the J end by 8 bases, with 15 bases between. CDR3 amino acids: CSVEPSGSGTQYF. The CDR3, as DNA: TGCAGCGTTGAGCCCAGCGGCTCGGGTACGCAGTATTTT.

There are many counts of this clonotype. The chain carries TRBV11-2 and TRBJ1-5; 9 positions match TRBD1. CDR3 length: 16 residues. Losses at the gene ends were 3 bases for V and 4 bases for J; bases not matched to a gene: 7. Germline lookup yields CDR1 SGHAT and CDR2 FQNNGV. CDR3 in DNA: TGTGCCAGCAGCTTGGGTATCGGACAGGGGAATCAGCCCCAGCATTTT. Translation gives CASSLGIGQGNQPQHF.

This clonotype occurred many times. The chain links TRBV7-2 to TRBJ1-5; no definite D call. The germline gives CDR1 SGHTA, CDR2 FQGNSA. The ends were cut back, 1 base at V and 12 bases at J, with 7 bases in the middle. The CDR3 contains 11 residues. This CDR3 is CASSLGADQHF. The CDR3 DNA sequence: TGTGCCAGCAGCTTAGGGGCCGACCAGCATTTT. Looking up the rest from reference TRBV7-2 and TRBJ1-5 gives the full variable domain: GAGVSQSPSNKVTEKGKDVELRCDPISGHTALYWYRQSLGQGLEFLIYFQGNSAPDKSGLPSDRFSAERTGGSVSTLTIQRTQQEDSAVYLCASSLGADQHFGDGTRLSIL.

Ten or more counts support this clonotype. The chain links TRBV11-2 to TRBJ2-5; 11 bases agree with TRBD2. Trimming took 5 bases from V and 4 from J; bases not matched to a gene: 9. Germline V CDR1 and CDR2: SGHAT, FQNNGV. The CDR3 extends over 16 amino acids. CDR3 sequence reads: CASSPARLAGTETQYF. The CDR3 bases are TGTGCCAGCAGCCCCGCCCGACTAGCGGGGACAGAGACCCAGTACTTC.

As regards this clonotype: A much larger clone lies one base from this, so it may be a read error. V is TRBV19 and J is TRBJ2-7; 11 nucleotides align to TRBD1. Germline CDR1 and CDR2: LNHDA and SQIVND (reference sequence). The CDR3 covers 16 residues. In DNA, the CDR3 is TGTACCAGTAGTATCTCAGGACAGGGGGCCGGCAACGAGCAGTACTTC. This translates into CTSSISGQGAGNEQYF.

The chain joins TRBV19 to TRBJ2-7, with D perhaps TRBD1 (6 bases). The CDR3 covers 11 residues. Trimming took off 5 bases at V and 7 bases at J, with 9 bases between the two ends. Germline lookup yields CDR1 LNHDA and CDR2 SQIVND (reference sequence). The CDR3 sequence: CASSQQGEQYF. CDR3 DNA: TGTGCCAGTAGTCAACAGGGAGAGCAGTACTTC.

This clonotype was seen repeatedly, ten times or more. V and J are TRBV27 and TRBJ2-5; 8 bases agree with TRBD2. The CDR3 runs to 15 residues. Germline values: CDR1 MNHEY, CDR2 SMNVEV (reference sequence). V lost 3 bases, J lost 1 base, and 4 bases stayed unmatched. CDR3 coding DNA: TGTGCCAGCAGTTTTACTAGCGGACCCCAAGAGACCCAGTACTTC. This sequence encodes CASSFTSGPQETQYF.

Details on this clonotype: This may come from a read error, since a much larger clone is one base off. The chain employs TRBV11-1 and TRBJ2-6; D is ambiguous. CDR3 length: 16 amino acids. Per germline, CDR1 SGHAT and CDR2 FQDESV (reference sequence). V was trimmed by 5 bases and J by 1 base, leaving 12 bases between them. The CDR3 DNA reads as TGTGCCAGCAGCCTAAACTGGAATTCTGGGGCCAACGTCCTGACTTTC. It specifies CASSLNWNSGANVLTF.

In this sample, this clonotype turned up many times. The chain links TRBV6-1 to TRBJ2-2, with 8 bases that match TRBD2. This CDR3 region has 18 residues. V lost 2 bases to trimming and J lost 6 bases; unmatched junction nucleotides: 14. Germline V gives CDR1 MNHNS, CDR2 SASEGT. The DNA for the CDR3 is TGTGCCAGCAGTGAAAATTCCAGCGGGAGAAGTGGTGCCGGGGAGCTGTTTTTT. Residues: CASSENSSGRSGAGELFF.

This clonotype was found many times. This CDR3 is CASSPPFSVYEQYF. CDR3 DNA: TGTGCCAGCAGCCCTCCGTTCTCAGTCTACGAGCAGTACTTC. V and J are TRBV6-2 or TRBV6-3 and TRBJ2-7; D uncertain. The CDR3 totals 14 residues. Trimming cost V 6 bases and J 3 bases, with 15 bases left between them. CDR1 and CDR2 from the germline V gene are MNHEY and SVGEGT.

This clonotype was seen at least ten times. The chain is built from TRBV4-1 and TRBJ2-5; no clear D gene. Germline CDR1 is MGHRA and CDR2 is YSYEKL. The CDR3 runs to 13 residues. Trimming removed 4 bases from V and 5 bases from J, with 11 bases in between. CDR3: CASSPGPLETQYF. CDR3 DNA sequence: TGCGCCAGCAGCCCAGGACCCCTTGAGACCCAGTACTTC.

This clonotype was observed many times. The rearrangement uses TRBV20-1 and TRBJ2-2; TRBD1 matches 10 bases. CDR1 is DFQATT and CDR2 is SNEGSKA in the germline V gene (reference sequence). The CDR3 runs to 17 residues. V lost 0 bases and J lost 3; bases outside the gene matches: 7. CDR3 sequence reads: CSARDDRGRGYTGELFF. The CDR3 DNA sequence: TGCAGTGCTAGAGACGACAGGGGGCGCGGTTACACCGGGGAGCTGTTTTTT.

This clonotype came up many times. This chain links TRBV30 with TRBJ1-3; no clear D. Trimming pared 2 bases from V and 0 bases from J, leaving 8 bases between. There are 14 residues in the CDR3. The V gene's germline CDR1 is GTSNPN and CDR2 SVGIG (reference sequence). In DNA, the CDR3 is TGTGCCTGGAGTCGAAGGAGCTCTGGAAACACCATATATTTT. This translates into CAWSRRSSGNTIYF.

The chain employs TRBV6-1 and TRBJ2-7; D not resolved. The CDR3 contains 12 residues. CDR1 and CDR2 (germline): MNHNS, SASEGT. With 1 base removed from V and 3 bases from J, the gap between germline ends came to 4 bases. DNA of the CDR3: TGTGCCAGCAGTGAAGTGCTCTACGAGCAGTACTTC. It encodes CASSEVLYEQYF.

This clonotype was counted at least ten times. This sequence joins TRBV28 and TRBJ1-1; TRBD1 matches at 7 bases. V was pared by 6 bases and J by 11 bases, with 9 bases of the junction left unmatched. The CDR3 consists of 12 residues. Germline CDR1 MDHEN, CDR2 SYDVKM. As DNA, the CDR3 is TGTGCCAGCAGCATCAGGGGGAGAGAGGCTTTCTTT. Translating it yields CASSIRGREAFF. Using reference TRBV28 and TRBJ1-1 for the parts outside the CDR3, the full variable domain is DVKVTQSSRYLVKRTGEKVFLECVQDMDHENMFWYRQDPGLGLRLIYFSYDVKMKEKGDIPEGYSVSREKKERFSLILESASTNQTSMYLCASSIRGREAFFGQGTRLTVV.

Many counts were recorded for this clonotype. An end of the junction does not agree with germline; a read error may underlie this. The J gene is TRBJ2-5, the V gene TRBV11-2; D remains unclear. The CDR3 sequence is 12 residues long. CDR1 and CDR2 from the germline V gene are SGHAT and FQNNGV. CDR3: CASGLVGETQYF. CDR3 in DNA: TGTGCCAGCGGCTTAGTCGGGGAGACCCAGTACTTC.